These 23 T cell receptor beta chains were all obtained from the same sample, sequenced in a study of T cell responses to AZD1222 COVID-19 vaccine. TCRdb's table, derived via immunoSEQ multiplex PCR, lists solely in-frame clones and lacks some. Of about 120,000 clones in the sample, around 89% were seen once. The sample was peripheral blood, taken on day 0 of MenACWY control vaccination. The source is an adult in good health.

This chain links TRBV30 with TRBJ2-3; a possible D gene is TRBD2 (5 bases). The CDR3 totals 14 residues. Germline CDR1 reads GTSNPN; CDR2 reads SVGIG (reference sequence). The V and J ends lost 2 bases and 6 bases respectively, with 15 bases between them. In DNA form, the CDR3 reads TGTGCCTGGAGTAGGTTAGCGAGTCCTGATACGCAGTATTTT. Translated: CAWSRLASPDTQYF.

V and J are TRBV28 and TRBJ2-3, with 7 bases aligning to TRBD2. CDR3 length: 16 amino acids. The germline V gene has CDR1 MDHEN and CDR2 SYDVKM. V lost 6 bases, J lost 3 bases, and 12 bases stayed unmatched. In DNA form, the CDR3 reads TGTGCCAGCAGCCGCCCCGGGACTAAAGAGACAGATACGCAGTATTTT. The encoded protein is CASSRPGTKETDTQYF.

The chain carries TRBV5-1 and TRBJ2-7; 11 bases are shared with TRBD2. The CDR3 extends over 16 amino acids. CDR1 is SGHRS, CDR2 YFSETQ, per germline. V was pared by 4 bases and J by 2 bases, with 8 bases of the junction left unmatched. In DNA form, the CDR3 reads TGCGCCAGCAGCCCCGGATCTAGCGGGGGGACCTACGAGCAGTACTTC. Protein sequence: CASSPGSSGGTYEQYF. Combining the CDR3 with reference TRBV5-1 and TRBJ2-7 gives the whole variable domain KAGVTQTPRYLIKTRGQQVTLSCSPISGHRSVSWYQQTPGQGLQFLFEYFSETQRNKGNFPGRFSGRQFSNSRSEMNVSTLELGDSALYLCASSPGSSGGTYEQYFGPGTRLTVT.

The chain employs TRBV5-4 and TRBJ2-7; 7 bases are a match to TRBD1. V gave up 4 bases and J gave up 3 bases; unmatched junction bases: 4. CDR1 SGHNT and CDR2 YYREEE come from the germline V gene (reference sequence). CDR3 length: 13 residues. The CDR3 coding sequence is TGTGCCAGCAGCGACAGGGTGGACTACGAGCAGTACTTC. Its translation is CASSDRVDYEQYF.

The chain carries TRBV3-1 (or the pseudogene TRBV3-2) and TRBJ2-1, with 10 positions matching TRBD2. The CDR3 totals 15 residues. Germline CDR1 is LGHDT and CDR2 is YNNKEL (reference sequence). V lost 3 bases, J lost 5 bases, and 4 bases stayed unmatched. Here the CDR3 reads CASSHQLAGHNEQFF. The CDR3 DNA sequence: TGTGCCAGCAGCCATCAACTAGCGGGGCACAATGAGCAGTTCTTC.

J is TRBJ2-1 and V is TRBV5-4, with 8 positions matching TRBD2. V trimming: 0 bases; J trimming: 5 bases; junction bases outside the gene matches: 7. Per germline, CDR1 SGHNT and CDR2 YYREEE (reference sequence). This CDR3 has 16 residues. The CDR3 coding sequence is TGTGCCAGCAGCTTGGATTCGGGACTAGGGAACAATGAGCAGTTCTTC. Its translation: CASSLDSGLGNNEQFF.

The rearrangement links TRBV7-9 to TRBJ2-7; perhaps TRBD1 as D (5 bases). CDR1 SEHNR and CDR2 FQNEAQ come from the germline V gene (reference sequence). The CDR3 sequence is 17 residues long. Trimming took 5 bases from V and 3 from J, leaving 23 bases between them. The CDR3 spells CASSGAINNDFIYEQYF. The DNA for the CDR3 is TGTGCCAGCAGCGGGGCCATAAATAACGATTTTATCTACGAGCAGTACTTC.

This chain links TRBV2 with TRBJ2-3; 12 nucleotides align to TRBD2. Germline assignment: CDR1 SNHLY and CDR2 FYNNEI. The CDR3 is 16 amino acids. The V segment lost 6 bases and the J segment 6 bases; nucleotides outside the gene matches: 10. The CDR3 protein is CASSSTGLAGTDTQYF. In nucleotides, the CDR3 is TGTGCCAGCAGCTCTACAGGACTAGCGGGAACGGATACGCAGTATTTT.

The chain has TRBV11-3 and TRBJ2-7; 12 bases line up with TRBD1. CDR1 is SGHNT and CDR2 is YENEEA in the germline V gene. The V gene end was trimmed by 3 bases and the J gene end by 4 bases; junction bases not matched to a gene: 4. The CDR3 loop spans 15 amino acids. The DNA for the CDR3 is TGTGCCAGCAGCTTGGGACAGGGGGCGCAGTACGAGCAGTACTTC. Amino acids: CASSLGQGAQYEQYF.

The genes are TRBV3-1 (or the pseudogene TRBV3-2) and TRBJ1-1; unclear D gene. V dropped 0 bases and J dropped 1 base, with 6 bases sitting between them. Germline-derived CDR1 and CDR2 are LGHDT and YNNKEL (reference sequence). The CDR3 has 14 amino acids. CDR3 DNA: TGTGCCAGCAGCCAAGATCTCAGGAACACTGAAGCTTTCTTT. Encoded protein: CASSQDLRNTEAFF.

The chain joins TRBV6-2 or TRBV6-3 to TRBJ2-7; D gene uncertain. The CDR3 has 11 residues. V was trimmed by 4 bases and J by 4 bases, leaving 5 bases between them. CDR1 and CDR2 (germline): MNHEY, SVGEGT. CDR3 in DNA: TGTGCCAGCAGTTCCTTATACGAGCAGTACTTC. Translating gives CASSSLYEQYF.

The J gene is TRBJ2-7, the V gene TRBV7-9; 8 positions match TRBD1. After removal of 3 bases from V and 3 bases from J, the junction contained 1 base not matched to a gene. CDR1 is SEHNR, CDR2 FQNEAQ, per germline (reference sequence). CDR3 length equals 13 residues. The CDR3 loop is CASSLDRVYEQYF. CDR3 sequence (DNA): TGTGCCAGCAGCTTGGACAGGGTCTACGAGCAGTACTTC.

The chain recombines TRBV5-1 with TRBJ2-7; D gene ambiguous. Trimming took 0 bases from V and 2 from J, leaving 6 bases between them. The CDR3 spans 13 residues. CDR1 is SGHRS and CDR2 is YFSETQ in the germline V gene. The CDR3 is CASSLGSTYEQYF. The CDR3 DNA reads TGCGCCAGCAGCTTGGGCAGTACCTACGAGCAGTACTTC.

This clone was seen once. The rearrangement links TRBV11-3 to TRBJ2-1; D is uncertain. Germline V gives CDR1 SGHNT, CDR2 YENEEA. The CDR3 length is 12 residues. The V gene lost 4 bases and the J gene lost 10 bases, with 11 bases spanning the gap. Here the CDR3 DNA reads TGTGCCAGCAGCTATCCTTTATCAGAGCAGTTCTTC. Encoded protein: CASSYPLSEQFF.

The chain links TRBV5-1 to TRBJ2-3; D not certain. The CDR3 runs 15 residues. CDR1 is SGHRS and CDR2 is YFSETQ in the germline V gene. V lost 2 bases, J lost 2 bases, and 12 bases lay in between. The CDR3: CASSFQNPPTDTQYF. In DNA form, the CDR3 reads TGCGCCAGCAGCTTTCAAAACCCCCCCACAGATACGCAGTATTTT.

Concerning this clone: Other DNA sequences within the sample encode an identical CDR3. This chain joins TRBV5-6 and TRBJ2-1; D is possibly TRBD1 or TRBD2 (5 bases each). Trimming cost V 3 bases and J 0 bases, with 10 bases left between them. The CDR3 covers 15 residues. The germline gives CDR1 SGHDT, CDR2 YYEEEE. The CDR3 reads CASSWDVSSYNEQFF. The CDR3, as DNA: TGTGCCAGCAGCTGGGACGTTAGCTCCTACAATGAGCAGTTCTTC.

The CDR3 nucleotides are TGTGCCAGCAGTTGGACCCCCCGGGACGGGGAGCTGTTTTTT. Residues: CASSWTPRDGELFF. The chain joins TRBV2 to TRBJ2-2, with D possibly being TRBD2 (5 bases). V lost 5 bases, J lost 7 bases, and 14 bases lay in between. The length of the CDR3 is 14 residues. Germline values: CDR1 SNHLY, CDR2 FYNNEI.

The chain employs TRBV6-5 and TRBJ1-1; D is possibly TRBD1 (6 bases). The CDR3 has 13 amino acids. V was cut by 6 bases and J by 1 base, with 9 bases left in between. Germline V gene sequence: CDR1 MNHEY, CDR2 SVGAGI. CDR3 loop: CASRPDRNTEAFF. CDR3 sequence (DNA): TGTGCCAGCAGACCGGACAGGAACACTGAAGCTTTCTTT.

V and J are TRBV27 and TRBJ1-5; D is unclear. In germline, CDR1 is MNHEY, CDR2 SMNVEV (reference sequence). With 6 bases removed from V and 5 bases from J, the gap between germline ends came to 11 bases. The CDR3 covers 13 residues. CDR3 protein: CASSLQRYQPQHF. In nucleotides, the CDR3 is TGTGCCAGCAGCCTCCAGAGGTATCAGCCCCAGCATTTT.

This chain links TRBV19 with TRBJ2-7; 10 bases align to TRBD1. V dropped 7 bases and J dropped 4; count of bases not matched to a gene: 10. Germline-derived CDR1 and CDR2 are LNHDA and SQIVND (reference sequence). The CDR3 consists of 15 residues. The CDR3 is CASKVGQGQWYEQYF. CDR3 nucleotides: TGTGCCAGTAAAGTGGGACAGGGGCAATGGTACGAGCAGTACTTC.

This clone has more than one count but fewer than ten. The chain uses TRBV3-1 (or the pseudogene TRBV3-2) and TRBJ2-7, with TRBD2 as a possible D gene (5 bases). Germline V gene sequence: CDR1 LGHDT, CDR2 YNNKEL (reference sequence). The CDR3 totals 16 residues. The V and J ends lost 2 bases and 6 bases respectively, with 20 bases between them. The CDR3 sequence is CASSQLSGPLRVEQYF. The CDR3 DNA sequence: TGTGCCAGCAGCCAATTAAGCGGCCCCCTGCGGGTCGAGCAGTACTTC.

V and J are TRBV27 and TRBJ2-7; 9 bases fit TRBD2. This CDR3 spans 19 amino acids. The V gene end was trimmed by 6 bases and the J gene end by 3 bases; junction bases not matched to a gene: 21. From germline, CDR1 is MNHEY and CDR2 SMNVEV (reference sequence). CDR3 in DNA: TGTGCCAGCAGCTTCCGGGTCTGGGGTGAGATAGCGGGAGTCTACGAGCAGTACTTC. Encoded protein: CASSFRVWGEIAGVYEQYF.

This chain joins TRBV9 and TRBJ1-5; no definite D call. The CDR3 consists of 15 residues. The germline CDR1 and CDR2 sequences are SGDLS and YYNGEE. The V gene lost 0 bases and the J gene lost 2 bases, with 9 bases spanning the gap. Here the CDR3 DNA reads TGTGCCAGCAGCGTAGGATCCGGCGGCAATCAGCCCCAGCATTTT. Its translation: CASSVGSGGNQPQHF.